The 6 T cell receptor beta chains listed next were all sequenced from one sample in a study of T-cell reconstitution after alpha-beta-depleted transplantation in children. Unique molecular identifiers tagged the TCRbeta library. MiXCR, run by TCRdb on the PCR reads, gives a single entry per CDR3 protein. The profile shows about 470,000 distinct CDR3 sequences, over 40% of them singletons. The sequencing here drew on PBMCs, taken before TCRalphabeta/CD19-depleted stem cell transplant. Every receptor here comes from a girl aged 2 to 10 with aplastic anemia, due to receive a stem cell transplant.

The V and J genes are TRBV29-1 and TRBJ2-3, with 8 bases that match TRBD1. V shed 6 bases, J shed 5 bases, and the junction held 13 bases outside the gene matches. CDR3 length: 15 amino acids. Germline V gene data show CDR1 as SQVTM and CDR2 as ANQGSEA. The CDR3 is CSVNRRQGRVDTQYF. In nucleotides, the CDR3 is TGCAGCGTCAATAGGAGACAGGGGCGGGTAGATACGCAGTATTTT.

V and J are TRBV6-6 and TRBJ2-2; D perhaps matches TRBD1 (5 bases). V lost 4 bases to trimming and J lost 8 bases, with 11 bases between them. The CDR3 consists of 13 residues. In germline, CDR1 is MNHNY, CDR2 SVGAGI (reference sequence). The CDR3 DNA follows: TGTGCCAGCAGTTCCAGGGATGGGGGGGAGCTGTTTTTT. Encoded protein: CASSSRDGGELFF.

This clonotype has ten or more counts. The gene calls are TRBV4-1 and TRBJ2-3; D unresolved. CDR3 length: 14 residues. Germline loops: CDR1 MGHRA, CDR2 YSYEKL. The germline V and J ends were trimmed by 4 bases and 0 bases, with 8 bases remaining between them. CDR3 in amino acids: CASSPARSTDTQYF. As DNA, the CDR3 is TGCGCCAGCAGCCCAGCGAGGAGCACAGATACGCAGTATTTT.

The J gene is TRBJ2-3, the V gene TRBV20-1, with 15 bases aligning to TRBD2. The CDR3 consists of 16 residues. Unmatched junction bases numbered 3, after V lost 3 bases and J lost 2 bases. Germline-derived CDR1 and CDR2 are DFQATT and SNEGSKA (reference sequence). The chain's CDR3 is CSARGLAGGFTDTQYF. Written as DNA, the CDR3 is TGCAGTGCTAGGGGACTAGCGGGGGGTTTCACAGATACGCAGTATTTT.

The rearrangement uses TRBV28 and TRBJ2-1; 8 bases agree with TRBD2. The CDR3 spans 14 residues. Germline trimming cut 4 bases from V and 4 bases from J; bases unmatched to any gene: 3. Germline assignment: CDR1 MDHEN and CDR2 SYDVKM. The CDR3 spells CASSWLAGYNEQFF. The CDR3 DNA reads TGTGCCAGCAGTTGGCTAGCGGGTTACAATGAGCAGTTCTTC.

This clonotype was seen at least ten times. The chain recombines TRBV5-1 with TRBJ2-5, with 7 bases aligning to TRBD2. The J segment lost 3 bases and the V segment lost 2 bases, leaving 4 bases of the junction unmatched. The CDR3 is 14 amino acids. Germline lookup yields CDR1 SGHRS and CDR2 YFSETQ. The DNA of the CDR3 is TGCGCCAGCAGCTTCACGGCGGGAGAAGAGACCCAGTACTTC. It specifies CASSFTAGEETQYF. Variable domain in full (rest from reference TRBV5-1 and TRBJ2-5): KAGVTQTPRYLIKTRGQQVTLSCSPISGHRSVSWYQQTPGQGLQFLFEYFSETQRNKGNFPGRFSGRQFSNSRSEMNVSTLELGDSALYLCASSFTAGEETQYFGPGTRLLVL.